These 21 T cell receptor beta chains came from one sample sequenced in a study of cytomegalovirus exposure and HLA in healthy donors. 13 Jbeta primers and 60 Vbeta primers were used for the PCR. Here immunoSEQ multiplex PCR was the method, and the copy in TCRdb shows in-frame clones only, minus some. The sample has over 250,000 clones, roughly two thirds seen once. Material: PBMCs. The receptors derive from a female donor in good health and CMV-seronegative.

This clone showed up just once. The CDR3, as DNA: TGTGCCAGCAGCTTGTCGAGGTCTGGCAACGTCCTGACTTTC. Its protein is CASSLSRSGNVLTF. The rearrangement joins TRBV7-9 to TRBJ2-6; D call uncertain. The CDR3 consists of 14 residues. Germline values: CDR1 SEHNR, CDR2 FQNEAQ (reference sequence). V was trimmed by 3 bases and J by 9 bases, leaving 12 bases between them.

This chain joins TRBV2 and TRBJ1-2; no definite D call. CDR1 and CDR2 (germline): SNHLY, FYNNEI. The CDR3 covers 17 residues. V dropped 2 bases and J dropped 1 base, with 17 bases sitting between them. The CDR3 loop is CASSERGWGLLNYGYTF. The CDR3, as DNA: TGTGCCAGCAGTGAACGGGGTTGGGGATTGCTTAACTATGGCTACACCTTC.

This rearrangement joins TRBV7-9 to TRBJ2-3, with TRBD2 as a possible D gene (6 bases). Germline assignment: CDR1 SEHNR and CDR2 FQNEAQ (reference sequence). CDR3 length: 16 amino acids. The V end was cut by 1 base, the J end by 4 bases, with 15 bases between. The CDR3 is CASSLEVAVGSDTQYF. In nucleotides, the CDR3 is TGTGCCAGCAGCTTAGAGGTAGCGGTGGGCTCAGATACGCAGTATTTT. The full variable domain, completed using reference TRBV7-9 and TRBJ2-3, is DTGVSQNPRHKITKRGQNVTFRCDPISEHNRLYWYRQTLGQGPEFLTYFQNEAQLEKSRLLSDRFSAERPKGSFSTLEIQRTEQGDSAMYLCASSLEVAVGSDTQYFGPGTRLTVL.

The chain joins TRBV19 to TRBJ1-2, with 9 bases aligning to TRBD1. From germline, CDR1 is LNHDA and CDR2 SQIVND (reference sequence). V lost 5 bases to trimming and J lost 6 bases; unmatched junction nucleotides: 10. The CDR3 runs to 15 residues. CDR3 region: CASSFPTGGVDGYTF. As DNA, the CDR3 is TGTGCCAGTAGTTTCCCAACAGGGGGCGTGGATGGCTACACCTTC. The full variable domain, with the rest looked up from reference TRBV19 and TRBJ1-2, is DGGITQSPKYLFRKEGQNVTLSCEQNLNHDAMYWYRQDPGQGLRLIYYSQIVNDFQKGDIAEGYSVSREKKESFPLTVTSAQKNPTAFYLCASSFPTGGVDGYTFGSGTRLTVV.

This rearrangement joins TRBV29-1 to TRBJ2-2, with 12 bases aligning to TRBD1. Unmatched junction bases numbered 34, after V lost 6 bases and J lost 8 bases. The CDR3 contains 23 residues. Germline loops: CDR1 SQVTM, CDR2 ANQGSEA. The CDR3 sequence is CSVPPHPGQGALTGVGRGGELFF. CDR3 sequence (DNA): TGCAGCGTGCCTCCCCACCCGGGACAGGGGGCATTAACGGGAGTTGGGCGTGGAGGGGAGCTGTTTTTT.

This clone was seen just once. At one end, the junction sequence differs from germline, possibly due to a read error. V usage is TRBV5-1 and J usage is TRBJ2-3; maybe TRBD2 (6 bases). Germline values: CDR1 SGHRS, CDR2 YFSETQ. The CDR3 covers 15 residues. CDR3 nucleotides: TGCGCCAGCACCTTGCCGTACGGAGCGGGAGATACGCAGTATTTT. It codes for CASTLPYGAGDTQYF. Using reference TRBV5-1 and TRBJ2-3 for the parts outside the CDR3, the full variable domain is KAGVTQTPRYLIKTRGQQVTLSCSPISGHRSVSWYQQTPGQGLQFLFEYFSETQRNKGNFPGRFSGRQFSNSRSEMNVSTLELGDSALYLCASTLPYGAGDTQYFGPGTRLTVL.

The CDR3 DNA reads as TGCGCCAGCAGCCCAACAGGGGGCCGATACGAGCAGTACTTC. This gives the protein CASSPTGGRYEQYF. The genes are TRBV5-1 and TRBJ2-7, with 9 bases that match TRBD1. V lost 4 bases and J lost 4; bases outside the gene matches: 6. This CDR3 is built from 14 residues. CDR1 is SGHRS, CDR2 YFSETQ, per germline.

This clone was observed a handful of times. This chain uses TRBV28 with TRBJ1-2; D might be TRBD1 (6 bases). Per germline, CDR1 MDHEN and CDR2 SYDVKM. The CDR3 is 15 amino acids. The V end lost 5 bases, the J end lost 2 bases, and 15 bases lay between the germline ends. CDR3 coding DNA: TGTGCCAGCAGTCCTACAGGGCTTAGAAACTATGGCTACACCTTC. It is translated as CASSPTGLRNYGYTF.

In its sample, this clone was seen once. V gene TRBV19 combines with J gene TRBJ2-1; tentative D call: TRBD2 (6 bases). In germline, CDR1 is LNHDA, CDR2 SQIVND (reference sequence). The CDR3 is 14 amino acids. V was shortened by 7 bases and J by 4 bases, with 14 bases between the two germline ends. The CDR3 nucleotides are TGTGCCAGTAAAGGGGCGGGGAGTTACAATGAGCAGTTCTTC. Encoded protein: CASKGAGSYNEQFF.

The J gene is TRBJ1-2, the V gene TRBV7-9, with D tentatively TRBD1 (5 bases). Trimming stripped 5 bases from V and 5 bases from J, with 18 bases between. In germline, CDR1 is SEHNR, CDR2 FQNEAQ (reference sequence). The CDR3 contains 15 residues. This CDR3 reads CASSPWDGAPYGYTF. CDR3 DNA sequence: TGTGCCAGCAGCCCATGGGATGGGGCACCTTATGGCTACACCTTC.

The rearrangement joins TRBV2 to TRBJ2-3; TRBD2 matches at 10 bases. There are 16 residues in the CDR3. Trimming at V came to 7 bases and at J to 0 bases, leaving 7 bases not matched to a gene. Germline assignment: CDR1 SNHLY and CDR2 FYNNEI. The CDR3 loop is CASIFGLAASTDTQYF. Written as DNA, the CDR3 is TGTGCCAGCATCTTTGGACTAGCGGCTAGCACAGATACGCAGTATTTT.

The chain couples TRBV10-2 to TRBJ2-7, with D unclear. The V end was cut by 9 bases, the J end by 4 bases, with 16 bases between. The CDR3 covers 13 residues. Germline CDR1 WSHSY, CDR2 SAAADI. CDR3 region: CARGIPLNYEQYF. As DNA, the CDR3 is TGCGCCAGGGGCATCCCGCTAAATTACGAGCAGTACTTC.

The chain joins TRBV2 to TRBJ1-2, with D perhaps TRBD1 (5 bases). CDR3 length: 16 amino acids. V lost 6 bases and J lost 0, with 17 bases in between. In germline, CDR1 is SNHLY, CDR2 FYNNEI. CDR3 region: CASRASGGGSNYGYTF. The DNA of the CDR3 is TGTGCCAGCAGGGCTTCCGGGGGGGGGTCTAACTATGGCTACACCTTC.

This sequence joins TRBV29-1 and TRBJ1-2, with TRBD1 as a possible D gene (6 bases). Trimming left V 7 bases short and J 2 bases short, with 14 bases between. The CDR3 sequence is 13 residues long. CDR1 and CDR2 from the germline V gene are SQVTM and ANQGSEA. The CDR3 DNA reads as TGCAGCGCCGGTCGGGACATAAACTATGGCTACACCTTC. Encoded protein: CSAGRDINYGYTF.

The rearrangement links TRBV7-2 to TRBJ2-1; TRBD2 aligns across 13 bases. The CDR3 runs to 15 residues. CDR1 and CDR2 (germline): SGHTA, FQGNSA. Germline trimming cut 5 bases from V and 8 bases from J; bases unmatched to any gene: 6. CDR3 nucleotides: TGTGCCAGCAGCCTACTAGCGGGAGGGCCCTATGAGCAGTTCTTC. This encodes CASSLLAGGPYEQFF. Full variable domain (rest looked up from reference TRBV7-2 and TRBJ2-1): GAGVSQSPSNKVTEKGKDVELRCDPISGHTALYWYRQSLGQGLEFLIYFQGNSAPDKSGLPSDRFSAERTGGSVSTLTIQRTQQEDSAVYLCASSLLAGGPYEQFFGPGTRLTVL.

Concerning this clone itself: An end of the junction does not agree with germline; a read error may underlie this. The chain uses TRBV7-2 and TRBJ2-5; TRBD1 agrees at 9 bases. CDR3 length: 15 amino acids. Germline V lookup: CDR1 SGHTA, CDR2 FQGNSA. DNA for the CDR3: TGTGCCAGCAGCGCTGATATAAGACAGGGGGGCGGGGGCAACTTC. Translation: CASSADIRQGGGGNF.

This clone has a handful of counts. The chain is built from TRBV28 and TRBJ1-5; 7 nucleotides agree with TRBD1. The length of the CDR3 is 15 residues. The junction had 11 bases not matched to a gene; V was cut back by 6 bases and J by 6 bases. Germline assignment: CDR1 MDHEN and CDR2 SYDVKM. The CDR3 nucleotides are TGTGCCAGCAGCTCGACAGGGACAACAGCTCAGCCCCAGCATTTT. Amino acids: CASSSTGTTAQPQHF.

This clone turned up a few times. The chain employs TRBV27 and TRBJ2-3; tentative D call: TRBD2 (6 bases). This CDR3 spans 18 amino acids. Trimming shortened V by 0 bases and J by 4 bases, and 20 bases separated the two germline ends. Germline CDR1 and CDR2: MNHEY and SMNVEV (reference sequence). The CDR3 coding sequence is TGTGCCAGCAGTTTATCGGGCCCCTGGCGGGATGATCCAGATACGCAGTATTTT. It yields the protein CASSLSGPWRDDPDTQYF.

This clone has a single count. J is TRBJ2-5 and V is TRBV10-2; a possible D gene is TRBD2 (6 bases). Germline V gene sequence: CDR1 WSHSY, CDR2 SAAADI. The CDR3 is 16 residues long. Trimming took 6 bases from V and 0 from J, leaving 17 bases between them. The CDR3 nucleotides are TGCGCCAGCAGGCCGACCCTAGCGAAGTACCAAGAGACCCAGTACTTC. Its protein product is CASRPTLAKYQETQYF.

The rearrangement links TRBV7-9 to TRBJ1-2, with a possible D match to TRBD1 (6 bases). V dropped 4 bases and J dropped 9 bases, with 18 bases sitting between them. From germline, CDR1 is SEHNR and CDR2 FQNEAQ (reference sequence). The CDR3 extends over 14 amino acids. CDR3 protein: CASSYRDTGRSYTF. In DNA, the CDR3 is TGTGCCAGCAGCTACCGGGACACCGGCCGGAGCTACACCTTC.

The rearrangement joins TRBV5-3 to TRBJ2-3; 7 nucleotides align to TRBD2. TRBV5-3 is identified as an open reading frame with a role that is uncertain. V dropped 0 bases and J dropped 3; count of bases not matched to a gene: 10. This CDR3 region has 17 residues. The CDR3 region is CARSLDAVGGTTDTQYF. The DNA for the CDR3 is TGTGCCAGAAGCTTGGACGCGGTGGGGGGGACGACAGATACGCAGTATTTT.